This T cell receptor (beta chain) was profiled in a study of blood T cell repertoires in COVID-19. Study in general: The samples span acute and convalescent COVID-19 from the United States, Italy and Spain. PBMCs, B-cell-depleted T cells, or T cells were the source of the cDNA or gDNA that made up the material.

How the authors handled the data: Reference gene primer amplification yielded estimated nucleated cell counts. Clones were read by immunoSEQ multiplex PCR, and TCRdb kept only the in-frame ones, dropping some. The V and J calls and the clone size are those of that table, but D and trimming were determined from the DNA. The table lists around 200,000 clones, about four fifths of them singletons. Germline V gene lookup returns CDR1 KGHSH and CDR2 LQKENI. V lost 1 base to trimming and J lost 3 bases, with 6 bases between them. CDR3 size: 13 residues. This TCR was sampled from a woman between 50 and 59 years old with acute or convalescent COVID-19. Sequences were obtained from peripheral blood. This chain connects TRBV18 to TRBJ2-5; D is ambiguous. CDR3 coding DNA: TGTGCCAGCTCACCACGGGCCAAAGAGACCCAGTACTTC. It is translated as CASSPRAKETQYF.